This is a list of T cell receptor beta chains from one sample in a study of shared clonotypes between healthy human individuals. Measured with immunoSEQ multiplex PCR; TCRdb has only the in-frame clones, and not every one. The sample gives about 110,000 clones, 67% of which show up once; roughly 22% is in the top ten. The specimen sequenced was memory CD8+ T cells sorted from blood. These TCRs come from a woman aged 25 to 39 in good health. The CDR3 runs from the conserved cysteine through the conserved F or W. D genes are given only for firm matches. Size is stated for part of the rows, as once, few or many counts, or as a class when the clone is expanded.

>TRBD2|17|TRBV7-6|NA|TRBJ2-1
TGTGCCAGCAGCTGGCCCGAGCGGGAGGGCCGTGTAAATGAGCAGTTCTTC
CASSWPEREGRVNEQFF
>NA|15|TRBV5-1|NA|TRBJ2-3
TGCGCCAGCAGCTTGGTTAGCCCAACCACAGATACGCAGTATTTT
CASSLVSPTTDTQYF
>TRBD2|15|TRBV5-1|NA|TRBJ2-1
TGCGCCAGCAGCTTGGATAGCGGGGGATACAATGAGCAGTTCTTC
CASSLDSGGYNEQFF
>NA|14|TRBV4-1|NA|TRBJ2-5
TGCGCCAGCAGCCCACAAACGACTCGAGAGACCCAGTACTTC
CASSPQTTRETQYF
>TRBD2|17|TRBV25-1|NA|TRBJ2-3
TGTGCCAGCAGTGACGAGGTAGGGGTGGGGGGGACAGATACGCAGTATTTT
CASSDEVGVGGTDTQYF
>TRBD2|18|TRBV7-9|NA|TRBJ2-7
TGTGCCAGCAGCTCGCCCACGGGCGGGACTAGCGGTGCCTACGAGCAGTACTTC
CASSSPTGGTSGAYEQYF
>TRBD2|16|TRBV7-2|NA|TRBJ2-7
TGTGCCAGCAGCTTAGGATGGATAGCGGGAGCCTACGAGCAGTACTTC
CASSLGWIAGAYEQYF
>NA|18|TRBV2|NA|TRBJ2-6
TGTGCCAGCAGTGGCCTAGCACCGATACAAAGTCGGGCCAACGTCCTGACTTTC
CASSGLAPIQSRANVLTF
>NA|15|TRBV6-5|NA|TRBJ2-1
TGTGCCAGCAGTTTCAGAGGGGTTCCCTACAATGAGCAGTTCTTC
CASSFRGVPYNEQFF
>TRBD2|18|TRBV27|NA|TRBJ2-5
TGTGCCAGCAGTTTCGCCTCGGGACTAGCGGGAGGTCGGGAGACCCAGTACTTC
CASSFASGLAGGRETQYF
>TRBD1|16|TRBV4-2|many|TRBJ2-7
TGTGCCAGCAGCCAAACACTGGGGACAGGGGGTTTTGAGCAGTACTTC
CASSQTLGTGGFEQYF
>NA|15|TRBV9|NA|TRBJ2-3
TGTGCCAGCAGCGTAGTTGATATCTTGTCGGATACGCAGTATTTT
CASSVVDILSDTQYF
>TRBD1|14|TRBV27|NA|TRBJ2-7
TGTGCCAGCAAAAAAGGACAGGGGGCGTACGAGCAGTACTTC
CASKKGQGAYEQYF
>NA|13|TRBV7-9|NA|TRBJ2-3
TGTGCCGCTAAAAACGACTACACAGATACGCAGTATTTT
CAAKNDYTDTQYF
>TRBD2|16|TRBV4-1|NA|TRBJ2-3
TGCGCCAGCAGAGAACTAGCGGGAGACTTGGCAGATACGCAGTATTTT
CASRELAGDLADTQYF
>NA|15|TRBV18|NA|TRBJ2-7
TGTGCCAGCTCACCACCGTGGCAGGGAGCAGCCGAGCAGTACTTC
CASSPPWQGAAEQYF
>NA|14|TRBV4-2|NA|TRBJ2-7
TGTGCCAGCAGCGAACGCGGGAATAACTACGAGCAGTACTTC
CASSERGNNYEQYF
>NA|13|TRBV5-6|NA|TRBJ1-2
TGTGCCAGCAGCTTGGAGACAGTTTATGGCTACACCTTC
CASSLETVYGYTF